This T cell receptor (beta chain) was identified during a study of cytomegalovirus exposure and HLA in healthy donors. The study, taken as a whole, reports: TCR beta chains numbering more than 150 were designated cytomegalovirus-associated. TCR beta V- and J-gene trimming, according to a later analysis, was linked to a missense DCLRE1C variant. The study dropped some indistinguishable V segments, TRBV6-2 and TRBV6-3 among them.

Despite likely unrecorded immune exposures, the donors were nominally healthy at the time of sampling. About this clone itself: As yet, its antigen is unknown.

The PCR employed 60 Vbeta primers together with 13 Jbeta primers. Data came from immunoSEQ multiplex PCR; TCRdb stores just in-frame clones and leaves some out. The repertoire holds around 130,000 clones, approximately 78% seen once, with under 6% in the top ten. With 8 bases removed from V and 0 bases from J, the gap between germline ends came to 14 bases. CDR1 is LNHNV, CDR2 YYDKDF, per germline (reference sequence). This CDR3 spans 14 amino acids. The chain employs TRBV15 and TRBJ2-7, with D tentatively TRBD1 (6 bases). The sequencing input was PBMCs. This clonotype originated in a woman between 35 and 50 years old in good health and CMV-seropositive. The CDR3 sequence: CATRQGPNSYEQYF. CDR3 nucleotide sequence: TGTGCCACCCGGCAGGGGCCAAACTCCTACGAGCAGTACTTC.